This T cell receptor (beta chain) was obtained from a study of cytomegalovirus exposure and HLA in healthy donors (dated by TCRdb to about 2017). In the study overall: According to an earlier analysis of 550 to 750 of the donors, 150 million to 200 million T cells yielded 117 million unique TCR beta sequences and about 300 Gb of sequence data. The aim of the study was to test whether cataloging public T cell receptors could identify signatures of past pathogen exposure. All discovery cohort repertoires had been generated on a single sequencing platform. The study used immunosequencing to profile the T cell repertoires of several hundred subjects and linked those repertoires to cytomegalovirus serostatus. Roughly 5 DR-DQ haplotypes were handled as single units for association and clustering because linkage in the cohort was strong. In a later genetic analysis, genome-wide SNP genotypes for about 55% of the 666 donors were used, and that subset was treated as a discovery cohort. On average, 235,054 unique TCR beta nucleotide sequences were sequenced per donor among about 400 genotyped donors of the cohort, with approximately 18% of those sequences being non-productive. Of the roughly 400 genotyped donors, approximately 83% fell in the genetic ancestry cluster associated with self-reported Caucasian donors. Rather than using new phenotypic data, the later analysis identified candidate immune exposures from TCR beta sequences and from how often those sequences occurred across donors. To study patterns of TCR occurrence, a later analysis re-analyzed previously published TCR beta repertoires from 500 to 850 donors and added high-resolution HLA genotyping. Donor age, sex, ethnicity and CMV serostatus were compiled alongside the repertoire data. An early release that covered fewer than 750 HLA-typed donors contained approximately 290 gigabases of sequencing data and around 85 million unique TCR sequences. Class I and class II HLA loci were covered by the typing at four-digit resolution. An earlier analysis of 587 of the donors used high-throughput TCR beta sequencing to judge whether each TCR beta V gene segment behaved as functional or pseudogenic. To predict cytomegalovirus infection status, the study brought together high-throughput TCR immunosequencing, statistical association of individual TCRs with disease status, and machine learning. Along with the roughly 710-subject first cohort, a separate validation cohort of 120 different subjects was used. Typing coverage varied by locus: roughly 629-640 donors for A, B, C, DRB1 and DQB1; roughly 500 for DQA1; 600 to 610 for DPA1; roughly 450 for DPB1. What the authors observed across the whole study: V-gene and J-gene trimming of TCR beta chains was associated with a missense DCLRE1C variant in a later genetic analysis, and the association was replicated in an independent cohort. When HLA alleles, especially DR and DQ, strongly co-occurred, TCR associations were difficult to assign to individual alleles. In a later analysis, TCR association rates were found to vary across HLA loci, with the most associated TCRs seen for DRB1 alleles and the fewest for HLA-C alleles. Some IMGT-functional V segments, including TRBV6-2 and TRBV6-3, could not be told apart with the 87-base-pair reads, so those segments were excluded. The earlier analysis of about 600 of the donors excluded seventeen rarely observed V segments, including chromosome 9 orphons, because counts were too low. The classifier was reported to diagnose cytomegalovirus status with high specificity and sensitivity in both the original cohort and the validation cohort. Compared with equally common non-associated chains, HLA-associated TCR beta chains in a later analysis were more clonally expanded and had lower generation probabilities. A cluster of highly shared sequence variants was judged likely to represent a technical artifact of the sequencing pipeline. Across donors, most TCR sequences were observed very rarely, whereas some public TCRs were present in many individuals. Immune exposure information for the cohort was limited to CMV serostatus. Because HLA typing was missing for some donors at each locus, association tests included only the typed subset. Compared with the roughly 710-donor mean, donors in an Asian-associated ancestry cluster had fewer N-insertions in productive TCRs, according to a later genetic analysis. In this cohort, only TCR beta chains were sequenced, and detectable features were limited by the absence of alpha or paired-chain data. According to the authors, the approach could potentially be generalized to other disease states and immunological phenotypes. Correlated functional status among segregating V segments might reflect linkage disequilibrium, but an unknown experimental factor could not be ruled out. Broadly in line with IMGT annotations, most TCR beta V segments showed up in productive rearrangements about 87% or about 30% of the time in an earlier analysis of a few hundred of the donors. A further reported finding was that TCR beta sequences accurately predicted the HLA-A and HLA-B alleles for most subjects in the first cohort. Roughly uniform sequencing depth across donors was assumed in presence/absence analyses, although this assumption may not hold. In vitro tests confirmed that three of the cytomegalovirus-associated TCR beta chains recognize cytomegalovirus antigens. Specific HLA alleles were associated with about 17,000 TCR beta sequences at a false discovery rate of 0.05 in a later analysis. Most CMV-associated TCR beta chains appeared to be HLA-restricted in a later analysis, and the HLA associations seemed to be driven largely by CMV exposure. The study gave a list of about 170 TCR beta chains associated with cytomegalovirus. Several of the top co-occurrence clusters appeared to be linked to parvovirus B19, influenza, CMV and Epstein-Barr virus, according to a later analysis.

In the germline V gene, CDR1 corresponds to LGHNA and CDR2 to YNFKEQ. V is pared back by 1 base and J by 1 base, with 11 bases lying between the germline termini. The cysteine opens and the phenylalanine closes a CDR3 of 16 amino acids. This entry keeps only the CDR3 DNA: 48 bases, framed from base 1. The cohort comprised 670 or so healthy bone marrow donors. Cohort members were all nominally healthy when sampled, although unrecorded immune exposures were likely present. The donor tested CMV seropositive, placing the donor among the 289 seropositive members of the cohort. A peripheral blood sample was provided by each donor, and peripheral blood mononuclear cells were used for TCR beta sequencing. Genomic DNA extraction from the blood cell samples was performed with the Qiagen DNeasy Blood Extraction Kit. The library was made by the immunoSEQ multiplex PCR assay. For the multiplex PCR, a mixture combining 60 forward primers for TCR Vbeta segments and 13 reverse primers for TCR Jbeta segments was used. A multiplex PCR assay on genomic DNA amplified the CDR3 region of rearranged TCR beta genes. On the Illumina HiSeq System, the amplified TCR beta libraries were sequenced as 87-base-pair reads. Turning to the authors' computational methods: A later analysis tallied around 80 million unique TCR beta chains across the 666 repertoires, and about 10 million of those chains were shared by two or more donors. To remove PCR and sequencing errors, raw reads were error-corrected and collapsed into unique sequences using a nearest-neighbor algorithm that merged closely related sequences. Alignment of CDR3 sequences to IMGT reference sequences was used to assign V, D and J gene segments. For a sequence to be retained, a match of at least six nucleotides was required to both a V gene segment and a J gene segment. A rearrangement was called productive if the CDR3 had no stop codons and remained in frame with V and J, and every other rearrangement was called non-productive. CDR3 was defined by IMGT convention, running from the second conserved V-encoded cysteine to the conserved J-encoded phenylalanine. The earlier analysis of about 500 of the donors excluded sequences that lacked an unambiguous match to a single V gene segment. An earlier analysis of some 500 of the donors classified V segments as functional when productive rearrangements were above 56.7% and as segregating when the standard deviation between donors was above 5%. A statistical classification framework was developed to diagnose cytomegalovirus status using the catalog of TCR beta chain sequences. In a later analysis, TCR nucleotide sequences were compared against IMGT/GENE-DB human TR gene sequences so that V and J genes could be assigned. Using the TCRdist pipeline, a later analysis assigned CDR3 sequences along with most-parsimonious VDJ recombination scenarios. In a later analysis, each TCR beta chain was defined by its CDR3 amino acid sequence together with its V-gene family, and reads without a unique V-gene family were excluded. As a way to deal with suspected cross-contamination and a sequencing artifact, a later analysis dropped hundreds of nucleotide sequences that were highly shared and had low generation probability. In a later analysis, a clonal expansion index for each public chain was calculated from normalized within-repertoire ranks of inferred template counts. A later analysis computed generation probabilities with a VDJ recombination model fitted to out-of-frame rearrangements, and checked the results against IGoR. In a later analysis, TCR-TCR, TCR-HLA and TCR-CMV co-occurrence was scored with hypergeometric tests, and a repertoire-size bias correction was applied to TCR pairs. In a later analysis, false discovery rates were estimated by permuting HLA or CMV assignments 20 times. A later analysis grouped co-occurring TCRs with DBSCAN, adding TCRdist sequence similarity when clustering within HLA-allele-positive subsets. Repertoires with fewer than 30,000 or more than 120,000 public chains, plus five repertoires with anomalous nucleotide sharing, were excluded from co-occurrence clustering. As stored in TCRdb, this immuneACCESS dataset retains in-frame rearrangements with V and J assigned. A fraction of the clones does not appear; measured against another copy, unresolved V genes explain less than half of the discrepancy, and the remainder lacks a known reason. V and J calls and clone size follow that table, whereas D and trimming were derived from the DNA. Across this sample there are around 79,000 clones, with 65% to 85% seen only once. Around 16% of the sample belongs to the ten largest clones.

The sample holds a few counts of this clone. Its antigen is unknown. Base qualities were left out, and no much larger clone turns up one base away. The origin of this receptor is a middle-aged woman in good health and CMV-seropositive. The sequenced material came from PBMCs. The chain was built from TRBV4-2 and TRBJ1-5, with a tentative D gene TRBD1 over 5 matching bases. The CDR3 loop reads CASSQALRGSNQPQHF. The DNA is TGTGCCAGCAGCCAAGCCCTGCGGGGGAGCAATCAGCCCCAGCATTTT.